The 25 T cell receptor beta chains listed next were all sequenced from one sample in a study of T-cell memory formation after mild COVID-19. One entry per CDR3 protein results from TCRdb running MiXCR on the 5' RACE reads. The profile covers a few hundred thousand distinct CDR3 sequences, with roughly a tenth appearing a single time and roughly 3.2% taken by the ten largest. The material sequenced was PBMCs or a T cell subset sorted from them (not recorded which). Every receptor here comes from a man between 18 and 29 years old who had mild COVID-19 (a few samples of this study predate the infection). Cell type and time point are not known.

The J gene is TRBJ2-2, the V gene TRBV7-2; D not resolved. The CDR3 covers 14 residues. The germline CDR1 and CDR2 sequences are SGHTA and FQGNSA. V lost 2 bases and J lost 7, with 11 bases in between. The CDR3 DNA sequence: TGTGCCAGCAGCTTAAAGGTCGTGGGCGGGGAGCTGTTTTTT. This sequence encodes CASSLKVVGGELFF.

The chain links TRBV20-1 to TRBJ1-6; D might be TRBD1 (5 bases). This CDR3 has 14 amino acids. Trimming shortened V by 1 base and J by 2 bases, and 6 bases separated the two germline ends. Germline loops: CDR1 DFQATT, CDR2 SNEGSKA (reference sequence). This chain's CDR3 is CSARVQAYNSPLHF. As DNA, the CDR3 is TGCAGTGCTAGAGTACAGGCCTATAATTCACCCCTCCACTTT.

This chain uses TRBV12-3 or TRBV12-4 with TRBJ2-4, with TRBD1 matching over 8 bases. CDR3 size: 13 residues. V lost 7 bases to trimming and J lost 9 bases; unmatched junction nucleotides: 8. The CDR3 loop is CASKTQGEVIQYF. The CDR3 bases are TGTGCCAGCAAAACACAGGGGGAGGTCATTCAGTACTTC.

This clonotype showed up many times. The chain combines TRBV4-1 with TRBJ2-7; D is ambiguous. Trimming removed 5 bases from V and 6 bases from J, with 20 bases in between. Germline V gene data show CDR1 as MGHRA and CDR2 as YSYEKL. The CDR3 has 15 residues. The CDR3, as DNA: TGCGCCAGCAGCGTAAGTGGCGGAAAAGGCATCGAGCAGTACTTC. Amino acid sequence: CASSVSGGKGIEQYF.

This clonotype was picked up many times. The CDR3 DNA sequence: TGCAGTGTTGCAGGGGCAGCGGACGTTATGGGTTATGGCTACACCTTC. Its protein product is CSVAGAADVMGYGYTF. The chain combines TRBV20-1 with TRBJ1-2, with D maybe TRBD1 (6 bases). The CDR3 is made up of 16 amino acids. The germline gives CDR1 DFQATT, CDR2 SNEGSKA (reference sequence). The ends were cut back, 7 bases at V and 5 bases at J, with 26 bases in the middle.

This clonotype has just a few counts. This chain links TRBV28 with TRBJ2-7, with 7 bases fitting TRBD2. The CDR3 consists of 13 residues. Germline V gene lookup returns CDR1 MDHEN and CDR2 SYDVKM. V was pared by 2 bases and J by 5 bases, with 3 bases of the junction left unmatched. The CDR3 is CASSLVSGDEQYV. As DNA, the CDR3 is TGTGCCAGCAGTTTAGTCAGCGGGGACGAGCAGTACGTC.

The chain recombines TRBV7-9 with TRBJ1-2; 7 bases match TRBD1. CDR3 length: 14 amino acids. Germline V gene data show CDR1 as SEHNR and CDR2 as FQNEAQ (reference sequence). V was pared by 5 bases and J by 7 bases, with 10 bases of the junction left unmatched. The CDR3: CASSKGTVPSGYTF. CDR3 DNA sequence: TGTGCCAGCAGCAAAGGGACAGTTCCAAGTGGCTACACCTTC.

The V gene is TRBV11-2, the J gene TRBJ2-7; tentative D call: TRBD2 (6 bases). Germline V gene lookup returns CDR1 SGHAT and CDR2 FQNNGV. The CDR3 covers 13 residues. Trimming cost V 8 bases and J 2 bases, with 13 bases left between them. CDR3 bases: TGTGCCAGCGGAATTGGAGGGACCTACGAGCAGTACGTC. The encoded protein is CASGIGGTYEQYV.

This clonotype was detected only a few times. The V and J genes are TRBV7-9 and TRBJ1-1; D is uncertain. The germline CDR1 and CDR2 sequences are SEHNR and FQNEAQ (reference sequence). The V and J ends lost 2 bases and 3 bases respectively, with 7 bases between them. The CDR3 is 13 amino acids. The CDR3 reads CASSLHGDTEAFF. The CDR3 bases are TGTGCCAGCAGCTTACATGGCGACACTGAAGCTTTCTTT.

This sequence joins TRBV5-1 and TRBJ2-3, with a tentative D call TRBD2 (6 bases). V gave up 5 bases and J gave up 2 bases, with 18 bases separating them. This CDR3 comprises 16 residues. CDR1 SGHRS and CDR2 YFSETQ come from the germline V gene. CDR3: CASRGDLAPLTDTQYF. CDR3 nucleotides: TGCGCCAGCAGGGGGGATCTAGCGCCGCTCACAGATACGCAGTATTTT.

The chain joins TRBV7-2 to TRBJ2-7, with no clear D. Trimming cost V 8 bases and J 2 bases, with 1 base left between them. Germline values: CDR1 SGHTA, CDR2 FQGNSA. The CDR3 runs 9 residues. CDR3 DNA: TGTGCCAGCCCCTACGAGCAGTACTTC. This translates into CASPYEQYF.

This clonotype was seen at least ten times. CDR3 coding DNA: TGTGCCATCAGTGAACTAGCTAGCACCGGGGAGCTGTTTTTT. Amino acids: CAISELASTGELFF. The rearrangement links TRBV10-3 to TRBJ2-2; TRBD2 might be the D (6 bases). The length of the CDR3 is 14 residues. V lost 3 bases to trimming and J lost 4 bases, with 9 bases between them. From germline, CDR1 is ENHRY and CDR2 SYGVKD.

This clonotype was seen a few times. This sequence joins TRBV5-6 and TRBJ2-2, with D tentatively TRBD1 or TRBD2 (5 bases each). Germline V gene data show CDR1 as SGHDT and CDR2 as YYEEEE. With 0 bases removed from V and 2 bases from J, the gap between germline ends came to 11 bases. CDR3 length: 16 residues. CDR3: CASSLDKGTNTGELFF. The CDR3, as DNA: TGTGCCAGCAGCTTGGATAAGGGGACCAACACCGGGGAGCTGTTTTTT.

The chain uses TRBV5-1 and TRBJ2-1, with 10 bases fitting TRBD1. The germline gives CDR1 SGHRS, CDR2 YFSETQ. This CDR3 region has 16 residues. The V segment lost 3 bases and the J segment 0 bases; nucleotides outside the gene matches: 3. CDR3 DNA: TGCGCCAGCAGCTGGAGGGACAGGGGCTCCTACAATGAGCAGTTCTTC. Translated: CASSWRDRGSYNEQFF.

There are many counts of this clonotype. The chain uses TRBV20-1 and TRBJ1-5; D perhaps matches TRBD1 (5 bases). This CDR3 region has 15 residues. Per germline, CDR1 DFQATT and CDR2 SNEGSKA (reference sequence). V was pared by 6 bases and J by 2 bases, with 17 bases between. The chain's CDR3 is CSALSGREGNQPQHF. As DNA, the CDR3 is TGCAGTGCCCTGTCGGGGCGTGAAGGCAATCAGCCCCAGCATTTT.

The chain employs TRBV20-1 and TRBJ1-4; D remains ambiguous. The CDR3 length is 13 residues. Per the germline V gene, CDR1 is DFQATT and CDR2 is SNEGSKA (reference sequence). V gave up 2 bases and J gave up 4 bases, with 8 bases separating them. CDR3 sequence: CSARLSFNEKLFF. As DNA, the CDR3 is TGCAGTGCTAGACTGAGCTTTAATGAAAAACTGTTTTTT.

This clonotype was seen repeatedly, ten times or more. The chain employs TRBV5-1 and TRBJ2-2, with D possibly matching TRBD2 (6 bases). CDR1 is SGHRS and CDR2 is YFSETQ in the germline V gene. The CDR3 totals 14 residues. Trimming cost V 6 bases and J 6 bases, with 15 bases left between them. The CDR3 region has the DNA TGCGCCAGCACCGAACCGGGAGTCTCCGGGGAGCTGTTTTTT. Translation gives CASTEPGVSGELFF.

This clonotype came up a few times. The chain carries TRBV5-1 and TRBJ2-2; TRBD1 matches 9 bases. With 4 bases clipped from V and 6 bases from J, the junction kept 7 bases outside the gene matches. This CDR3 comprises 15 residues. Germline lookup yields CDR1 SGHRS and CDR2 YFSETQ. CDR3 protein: CASSILGDRAGELFF. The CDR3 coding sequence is TGCGCCAGCAGCATACTTGGGGACAGGGCCGGGGAGCTGTTTTTT. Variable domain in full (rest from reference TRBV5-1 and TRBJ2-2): KAGVTQTPRYLIKTRGQQVTLSCSPISGHRSVSWYQQTPGQGLQFLFEYFSETQRNKGNFPGRFSGRQFSNSRSEMNVSTLELGDSALYLCASSILGDRAGELFFGEGSRLTVL.

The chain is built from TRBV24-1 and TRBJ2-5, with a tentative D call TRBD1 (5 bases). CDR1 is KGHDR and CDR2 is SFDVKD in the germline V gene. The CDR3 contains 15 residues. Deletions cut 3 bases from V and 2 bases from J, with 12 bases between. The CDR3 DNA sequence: TGTGCCACCAGTGATCCTGTAGGGGCGCAAGAGACCCAGTACTTC. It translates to CATSDPVGAQETQYF.

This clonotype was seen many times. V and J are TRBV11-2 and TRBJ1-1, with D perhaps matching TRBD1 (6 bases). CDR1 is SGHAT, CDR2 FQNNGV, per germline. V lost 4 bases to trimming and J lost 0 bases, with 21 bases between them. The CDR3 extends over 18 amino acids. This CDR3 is CASSSPRGGGSMNTEAFF. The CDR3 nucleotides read TGTGCCAGCAGCTCACCAAGGGGGGGAGGTAGCATGAACACTGAAGCTTTCTTT.

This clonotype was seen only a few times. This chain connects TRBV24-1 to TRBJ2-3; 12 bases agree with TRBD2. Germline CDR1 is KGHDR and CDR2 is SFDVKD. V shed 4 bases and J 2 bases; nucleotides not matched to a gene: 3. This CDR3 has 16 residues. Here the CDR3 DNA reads TGTGCCACCAGTGAGGCTAGCGGGGGGGACACAGATACGCAGTATTTT. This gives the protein CATSEASGGDTDTQYF.

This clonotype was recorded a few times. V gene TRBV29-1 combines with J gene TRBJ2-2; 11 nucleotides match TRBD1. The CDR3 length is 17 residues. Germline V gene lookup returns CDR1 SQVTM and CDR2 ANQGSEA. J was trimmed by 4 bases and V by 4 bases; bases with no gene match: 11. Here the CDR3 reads CSVAGTGGAKGTGELFF. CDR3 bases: TGCAGCGTTGCTGGGACAGGGGGAGCGAAAGGCACCGGGGAGCTGTTTTTT.

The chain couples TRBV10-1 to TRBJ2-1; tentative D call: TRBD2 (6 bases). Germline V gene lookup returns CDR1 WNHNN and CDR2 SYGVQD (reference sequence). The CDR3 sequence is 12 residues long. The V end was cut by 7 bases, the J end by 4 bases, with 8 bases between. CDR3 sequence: CASIGGYNEQFF. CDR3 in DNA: TGCGCCAGCATCGGGGGTTACAATGAGCAGTTCTTC.

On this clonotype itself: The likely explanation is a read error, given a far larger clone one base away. The CDR3 nucleotides are TGCGCCAGCAGCCAAGATTGGAACACTGAAGCTTTCTTT. This encodes CASSQDWNTEAFF. V usage is TRBV4-3 and J usage is TRBJ1-1; D is unclear. V was trimmed by 0 bases and J by 1 base, leaving 3 bases between them. Germline CDR1 LGHNA, CDR2 YSLEER. The CDR3 has 13 amino acids.

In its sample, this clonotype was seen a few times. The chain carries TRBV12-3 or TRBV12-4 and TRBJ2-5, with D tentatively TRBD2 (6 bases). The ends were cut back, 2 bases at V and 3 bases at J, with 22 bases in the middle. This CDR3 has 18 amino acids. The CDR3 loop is CASSLRPRGGIGKETQYF. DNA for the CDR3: TGTGCCAGCAGTTTAAGGCCCCGTGGGGGGATTGGAAAAGAGACCCAGTACTTC.